Listed below are T cell receptor beta chains from one sample, sequenced in a study of cytomegalovirus exposure and HLA in healthy donors. This table comes from immunoSEQ multiplex PCR, and its TCRdb copy is limited to in-frame clones, with some not included. The data hold some 110,000 clones, with 70% to 75% observed a single time. The specimen was PBMCs. These receptors all come from a female donor in good health and CMV-seronegative. CDR3s include the opening cysteine and the closing phenylalanine or tryptophan. The D gene is left open where the match is weak. Clone size appears in some rows only: once, few, many, or a class for an expanded clone.

cdr3_aa	cdr3_nt	v_call	j_call	d_call	clone_size
CASSLADSYEQYF	TGTGCCAGCTCACTCGCGGACTCCTACGAGCAGTACTTC	TRBV18	TRBJ2-7	NA	NA
CASSFRAGRPNEQYF	TGTGCCAGCAGCTTTCGGGCGGGGAGGCCCAACGAGCAGTACTTC	TRBV5-4	TRBJ2-7	NA	few
CASSLLGGLAGQSSYNEQFF	TGCGCCAGCAGCTTGCTCGGGGGGTTGGCGGGACAAAGCTCCTACAATGAGCAGTTCTTC	TRBV5-1	TRBJ2-1	NA	NA
CASSQERDLRIRTQYF	TGCGCCAGCAGCCAAGAAAGGGACTTAAGGATACGTACGCAGTATTTT	TRBV4-3	TRBJ2-3	NA	NA
CASSFDFRGTIYF	TGTGCCAGCAGCTTTGATTTTCGCGGCACCATATATTTT	TRBV5-8	TRBJ1-3	NA	NA
CASSALGEAPNF	TGCGCCAGCAGCGCGTTAGGGGAGGCTCCGAATTTT	TRBV5-1	TRBJ1-3	NA	NA
CATSRTSGYNEQFF	TGTGCCACCAGCCGGACTAGCGGTTACAATGAGCAGTTCTTC	TRBV15	TRBJ2-1	TRBD2	few
CASSPPALAGAYEQYF	TGCGCCAGCAGCCCGCCCGCGCTAGCGGGAGCCTACGAGCAGTACTTC	TRBV4-1	TRBJ2-7	TRBD2	NA
CASSQAAIGEGQNTEAFF	TGCGCCAGCAGCCAAGCGGCGATTGGGGAGGGACAGAACACTGAAGCTTTCTTT	TRBV4-3	TRBJ1-1	NA	few
CASSSLTSRTDTQYF	TGTGCCAGCAGCTCGCTGACTAGCCGCACAGATACGCAGTATTTT	TRBV7-3	TRBJ2-3	TRBD2	NA
CASSAGGQGGWETQYF	TGCGCCAGCAGCGCCGGAGGACAGGGCGGTTGGGAGACCCAGTACTTC	TRBV5-1	TRBJ2-5	TRBD1	once
CASSKREGSNVSGELFF	TGTGCCAGCAGCAAAAGGGAGGGGTCCAACGTCAGCGGGGAGCTGTTTTTT	TRBV21-1	TRBJ2-2	NA	NA
CSVEGQISADTQYF	TGCAGCGTTGAAGGACAGATTTCCGCAGATACGCAGTATTTT	TRBV29-1	TRBJ2-3	NA	NA
CASSVVAQGTDTQYF	TGTGCCAGCAGCGTAGTGGCGCAGGGCACAGATACGCAGTATTTT	TRBV9	TRBJ2-3	NA	NA
CASSQVAGGSYEQYF	TGCGCCAGCAGCCAAGTAGCGGGAGGGTCCTACGAGCAGTACTTC	TRBV4-3	TRBJ2-7	TRBD2	few
CASSYFPGYNEQFF	TGTGCCAGCAGTTACTTCCCCGGTTACAATGAGCAGTTCTTC	TRBV6-5	TRBJ2-1	NA	NA
CASSLGASAVSNEQFF	TGTGCCAGCAGCTTAGGAGCTAGCGCTGTGAGCAATGAGCAGTTCTTC	TRBV11-3	TRBJ2-1	NA	NA
CASSQESGGGNYGYTF	TGCGCCAGCAGCCAAGAGAGCGGCGGCGGGAACTATGGCTACACCTTC	TRBV4-1	TRBJ1-2	NA	NA
CASGLRSGANVLTF	TGTGCCAGCGGGCTTAGATCCGGGGCCAACGTCCTGACTTTC	TRBV28	TRBJ2-6	NA	NA
CASSSGMYEQFF	TGCGCCAGCAGCTCAGGGATGTATGAGCAGTTCTTC	TRBV5-1	TRBJ2-1	NA	few
CASSFGLAGVQETQYF	TGTGCCAGCAGTTTTGGGCTAGCGGGGGTCCAAGAGACCCAGTACTTC	TRBV28	TRBJ2-5	TRBD2	NA
CASGLQLSGELFF	TGTGCCAGCGGACTACAGCTCAGCGGGGAGCTGTTTTTT	TRBV2	TRBJ2-2	NA	many
CASAKEGPSGEVEQYF	TGTGCCAGCGCAAAGGAGGGTCCTAGCGGGGAGGTCGAGCAGTACTTC	TRBV4-2	TRBJ2-7	TRBD2	once